The source of this T cell receptor beta chain is a study of vaccination and CD4 T cells after COVID-19. Study information: Investigators sampled three convalescent patients at day 14 and days 161 to 241 post-vaccination. Control cultures were supplied with a CEFX pool, an HIV-1 Nef pool, or no peptide at all.

Researchers used the Oncomine TCR Beta short-read assay to sequence DNA from cultured CD4+ T cells. TCRdb recomputed calls from the PCR reads with MiXCR, one row per CDR3 protein. Among fewer than 30,000 distinct CDR3 sequences listed, less than 45% were seen once. Notes on the study in general: In convalescent patients, a median roughly 84% of post-vaccine SARS-CoV-2-reactive clones appeared only after vaccination.

The time point denotes: late sampling 161 to 241 days after vaccination in three convalescent patients. Treatment defined: roughly 11-day PBMC culture with coronavirus spike peptide pools or control peptides (ViraFEST assay). This clonotype was counted between two and nine times. Its antigen is currently unknown. The receptor's source is a human donor who had recovered from COVID-19. Material: CD4+ T cells from blood, cultured in vitro, obtained about 7 months after SARS-CoV-2 vaccination.

The CDR3 reads CASRNSGSSYEQYF. CDR3 coding DNA: TGTGCCAGCAGGAACTCAGGGAGCTCCTACGAGCAGTACTTC. This chain joins TRBV28 and TRBJ2-7; D is tentatively TRBD1 or TRBD2 (5 bases each). The germline CDR1 and CDR2 sequences are MDHEN and SYDVKM. This CDR3 has 14 residues. With 6 bases removed from V and 0 bases from J, the gap between germline ends came to 12 bases. Supplemented by reference TRBV28 and TRBJ2-7, the full variable domain reads DVKVTQSSRYLVKRTGEKVFLECVQDMDHENMFWYRQDPGLGLRLIYFSYDVKMKEKGDIPEGYSVSREKKERFSLILESASTNQTSMYLCASRNSGSSYEQYFGPGTRLTVT.